This T cell receptor (beta chain) came from a study of cytomegalovirus exposure and HLA in healthy donors. Study results and limitations: The CMV antigen specificity of a few CMV-associated chains was confirmed through in vitro analysis. CMV serostatus alone was available as immune exposure information. Analyzed later, most CMV-associated TCR beta chains appeared HLA-restricted. Follow-up analysis later connected one missense variant in DCLRE1C with trimming of TCR beta V- and J-genes.

PCR primers comprised 60 Vbeta and 13 Jbeta primers. Profiling relied on immunoSEQ multiplex PCR, and the TCRdb table lists in-frame clones only, not all of them. The sample has 100,000 to 150,000 clones; around four fifths are singletons. The CDR3 has 14 amino acids. V dropped 4 bases and J dropped 2; count of bases not matched to a gene: 0. Germline-derived CDR1 and CDR2 are MGHDK and SYGVNS. In regard to this clone: Its antigen is as yet unknown.

The sequencing sample was made of PBMCs. The J gene is TRBJ1-2, the V gene TRBV25-1, with 11 bases that match TRBD1. The TCR comes from a man between 60 and 75 years old in good health and CMV-seropositive. The CDR3 spells CASSGDRGNYGYTF. The CDR3 DNA reads TGTGCCAGCAGTGGGGACAGGGGGAACTATGGCTACACCTTC.